A few counts support the clone carrying this T cell receptor beta chain. The antigen is unknown. This sample stems from a study of cytomegalovirus exposure and HLA in healthy donors. Germline CDR1 and CDR2: SGHRS and YFSETQ. V was clipped by 2 bases and J by 1 base, with 6 bases between them. CDR3 length equals 13 residues. PCR employed 60 Vbeta and 13 Jbeta primers. Methods used by the authors: In a later analysis, 79 million or so unique TCR beta chains included roughly 11 million shared by two or more donors. The protocol was immunoSEQ multiplex PCR, while the TCRdb copy is restricted to in-frame clones and leaves out a portion. Clonal size and the V and J genes are those of that table, whereas D and trimming came from the DNA. Seen here are around 150,000 clones, under 90% observed once, and the top ten hold roughly 4.4%. Study outcomes and limitations: Under in vitro conditions, three CMV-associated chains were confirmed as specific for CMV antigens. Cytomegalovirus association was listed for about 180 TCR beta chains.

Sequenced: PBMCs. The chain has TRBV5-1 and TRBJ1-1; D perhaps matches TRBD1 (5 bases). This TCR came from a young man in good health and CMV-seronegative. The CDR3 bases are TGCGCCAGCAGCTTTGGGGCGAACACTGAAGCTTTCTTT. Its protein is CASSFGANTEAFF.